Below are 20 T cell receptor beta chains sequenced from a single sample in a study of beta chain features in type 1 diabetes. Reverse transcription of all isolated RNA meant that expressed TCRB transcripts were sequenced. Assay: immunoSEQ multiplex PCR; the TCRdb copy retains only in-frame clones and omits some. Here the sample spans just over 600,000 clones, about a sixth being singletons. Sequencing was performed on naive CD4+ T cells from blood. The receptors come from a man aged 18 to 35 in good health.

The chain has TRBV30 and TRBJ1-4; tentatively, D is TRBD1 (5 bases). In germline, CDR1 is GTSNPN, CDR2 SVGIG (reference sequence). CDR3 length: 14 residues. V dropped 4 bases and J dropped 0 bases, with 9 bases sitting between them. The CDR3, as DNA: TGTGCCTGGAAAAGGGGCACAACTAATGAAAAACTGTTTTTT. This translates into CAWKRGTTNEKLFF.

The V gene is TRBV5-4, the J gene TRBJ2-5, with 8 positions matching TRBD2. Trimming took 1 base from V and 5 from J; bases not matched to a gene: 10. Germline CDR1 SGHNT, CDR2 YYREEE (reference sequence). CDR3 length: 16 residues. The CDR3 loop is CASSLQSGRGVETQYF. In DNA, the CDR3 is TGTGCCAGCAGCTTGCAATCCGGGAGGGGTGTGGAGACCCAGTACTTC. The entire variable domain, with the rest obtained from reference TRBV5-4 and TRBJ2-5, is as follows: ETGVTQSPTHLIKTRGQQVTLRCSSQSGHNTVSWYQQALGQGPQFIFQYYREEENGRGNFPPRFSGLQFPNYSSELNVNALELDDSALYLCASSLQSGRGVETQYFGPGTRLLVL.

This clone was picked up a small number of times. This chain uses TRBV4-2 with TRBJ1-5, with a weak D call TRBD1 (5 bases). Between the trimmed V and J ends, which lost 4 bases and 2 bases, there was a span of 18 bases. Germline lookup yields CDR1 LGHNA and CDR2 YNFKEQ. The CDR3 extends over 17 amino acids. CDR3 loop: CASSPGSGTRGNQPQHF. Written as DNA, the CDR3 is TGTGCCAGCAGCCCGGGTTCAGGGACGAGGGGCAATCAGCCCCAGCATTTT.

V is TRBV18 and J is TRBJ1-2; D is undetermined. Germline lookup yields CDR1 KGHSH and CDR2 LQKENI. The CDR3 spans 14 residues. Trimming pared 4 bases from V and 2 bases from J, leaving 11 bases between. CDR3 residues: CASSLGHSNYGYTF. The CDR3 DNA reads TGTGCCAGCTCACTGGGCCATTCCAACTATGGCTACACCTTC. Filled out from reference TRBV18 and TRBJ1-2, the complete variable domain reads NAGVMQNPRHLVRRRGQEARLRCSPMKGHSHVYWYRQLPEEGLKFMVYLQKENIIDESGMPKERFSAEFPKEGPSILRIQQVVRGDSAAYFCASSLGHSNYGYTFGSGTRLTVV.

This chain uses TRBV18 with TRBJ2-7, with TRBD1 matching over 11 bases. Germline CDR1 is KGHSH and CDR2 is LQKENI. The V segment lost 3 bases and the J segment 6 bases; nucleotides outside the gene matches: 4. The CDR3 contains 14 residues. The CDR3 DNA is TGTGCCAGCTCACCTGGACAGGGGGCCGGCGAGCAGTACTTC. This sequence encodes CASSPGQGAGEQYF.

This rearrangement joins TRBV6-5 to TRBJ2-5, with 7 bases matching TRBD2. The CDR3 has 13 amino acids. Germline CDR1 and CDR2: MNHEY and SVGAGI. V was pared by 7 bases and J by 2 bases, with 4 bases of the junction left unmatched. CDR3 in amino acids: CASKASGQETQYF. The CDR3 DNA reads as TGTGCCAGCAAGGCTAGCGGACAAGAGACCCAGTACTTC.

This clone was detected only a few times. The CDR3 spells CASCYPAPEQFF. The CDR3 coding sequence is TGTGCCAGCTGTTACCCAGCGCCCGAGCAGTTCTTC. The V and J genes are TRBV25-1 and TRBJ2-1; D call uncertain. The germline CDR1 and CDR2 sequences are MGHDK and SYGVNS. This CDR3 has 12 amino acids. Trimming shortened V by 8 bases and J by 10 bases, and 15 bases separated the two germline ends.

This clone turned up a few times. The chain carries TRBV18 and TRBJ1-5; D is unresolved. The germline CDR1 and CDR2 sequences are KGHSH and LQKENI. Between the trimmed V and J ends, which lost 0 bases and 6 bases, there was a span of 15 bases. CDR3 length: 16 residues. Here the CDR3 reads CASSPPYGRPGQPQHF. The CDR3 DNA sequence: TGTGCCAGCTCACCACCGTACGGTCGTCCAGGTCAGCCCCAGCATTTT.

The table lists this clone with a few counts. J is TRBJ2-7 and V is TRBV4-1; D not resolved. The CDR3 runs 13 residues. CDR1 and CDR2 from the germline V gene are MGHRA and YSYEKL. The V and J ends lost 1 base and 4 bases respectively, with 8 bases between them. The CDR3 spells CASSQGQEYEQYF. For the CDR3, the DNA is TGCGCCAGCAGCCAAGGGCAGGAATACGAGCAGTACTTC.

There are a few counts of this clone. V usage is TRBV9 and J usage is TRBJ2-2, with D possibly being TRBD1 or TRBD2 (5 bases each). This CDR3 region has 16 residues. CDR1 SGDLS and CDR2 YYNGEE come from the germline V gene. Deletions cut 1 base from V and 8 bases from J, with 18 bases between. CDR3 amino acids: CASSVSSGQMAGELFF. CDR3 sequence (DNA): TGTGCCAGCAGCGTATCCTCGGGGCAGATGGCTGGGGAGCTGTTTTTT. The full variable domain, with the rest looked up from reference TRBV9 and TRBJ2-2, is DSGVTQTPKHLITATGQRVTLRCSPRSGDLSVYWYQQSLDQGLQFLIQYYNGEERAKGNILERFSAQQFPDLHSELNLSSLELGDSALYFCASSVSSGQMAGELFFGEGSRLTVL.

This clone was detected only a few times. V is TRBV7-2 and J is TRBJ1-4, with a weak D call TRBD1 (5 bases). CDR3 size: 13 residues. CDR1 is SGHTA, CDR2 FQGNSA, per germline. Trimming pared 6 bases from V and 12 bases from J, leaving 17 bases between. In nucleotides, the CDR3 is TGTGCCAGCAGTCAACTGATCGGAGGGGAACTGTTTTTT. This sequence encodes CASSQLIGGELFF.

This clone was recorded a few times. The chain links TRBV9 to TRBJ1-6, with D perhaps TRBD1 (5 bases). Per germline, CDR1 SGDLS and CDR2 YYNGEE. Between the trimmed V and J ends, which lost 0 bases and 5 bases, there was a span of 12 bases. The CDR3 has 16 amino acids. The CDR3 reads CASSVEGTGNNSPLHF. CDR3 nucleotide sequence: TGTGCCAGCAGCGTAGAAGGGACGGGGAATAATTCACCCCTCCACTTT.

This clone was seen just once. The chain carries TRBV9 and TRBJ2-2; D unclear. Germline V CDR1 and CDR2: SGDLS, YYNGEE. V shed 4 bases and J shed 0 bases, with 16 bases lying between them. The CDR3 runs 17 residues. CDR3 DNA: TGTGCCAGCAGCCCCCGGGCCGCGACGGCGAACACCGGGGAGCTGTTTTTT. This sequence encodes CASSPRAATANTGELFF.

The chain has TRBV9 and TRBJ1-1, with D possibly being TRBD1 (5 bases). Trimming cost V 3 bases and J 3 bases, with 15 bases left between them. This CDR3 contains 15 residues. Germline lookup yields CDR1 SGDLS and CDR2 YYNGEE. CDR3 loop: CASSGPGNVHTEAFF. The CDR3 DNA is TGTGCCAGCAGCGGCCCAGGGAATGTGCACACTGAAGCTTTCTTT.

The sample holds a few counts of this clone. V usage is TRBV6-1 and J usage is TRBJ1-1, with unresolved D. Germline V gene sequence: CDR1 MNHNS, CDR2 SASEGT. Trimming removed 4 bases from V and 0 bases from J, with 0 bases in between. The CDR3 is 11 amino acids. The CDR3 region is CASSVNTEAFF. The CDR3 DNA follows: TGTGCCAGCAGTGTGAACACTGAAGCTTTCTTT.

This clone was counted a few times. This rearrangement joins TRBV9 to TRBJ2-7; TRBD2 matches 10 bases. CDR1 and CDR2 from the germline V gene are SGDLS and YYNGEE. The ends lost 2 bases at V and 3 bases at J; junction bases unmatched: 20. CDR3 length equals 20 residues. The CDR3 is CASSVSPSPLSGRTYYEQYF. The CDR3 DNA reads as TGTGCCAGCAGCGTTTCACCCTCACCTCTTAGCGGGAGGACTTACTACGAGCAGTACTTC. The entire variable domain, with the rest obtained from reference TRBV9 and TRBJ2-7, is as follows: DSGVTQTPKHLITATGQRVTLRCSPRSGDLSVYWYQQSLDQGLQFLIQYYNGEERAKGNILERFSAQQFPDLHSELNLSSLELGDSALYFCASSVSPSPLSGRTYYEQYFGPGTRLTVT.

V usage is TRBV7-2 and J usage is TRBJ2-3; 9 nucleotides agree with TRBD1. The germline gives CDR1 SGHTA, CDR2 FQGNSA. The V and J ends lost 5 bases and 8 bases, in that order; junction bases with no gene match: 8. CDR3 length: 14 amino acids. The CDR3 DNA reads as TGTGCCAGCAGCGCGGGACAGGGTTTAGGTACGCAGTATTTT. The encoded protein is CASSAGQGLGTQYF.

This rearrangement joins TRBV28 to TRBJ1-2; D is uncertain. Trimming left V 11 bases short and J 1 base short, with 14 bases between. This CDR3 comprises 13 residues. The germline V gene has CDR1 MDHEN and CDR2 SYDVKM. The CDR3 sequence: CAARSSLNYGYTF. The CDR3 DNA reads as TGTGCCGCCCGGTCCAGTCTTAACTATGGCTACACCTTC.

This chain connects TRBV18 to TRBJ2-1, with 9 bases that match TRBD2. The germline CDR1 and CDR2 sequences are KGHSH and LQKENI. The CDR3 runs to 17 residues. The V segment lost 2 bases and the J segment 0 bases; nucleotides outside the gene matches: 5. CDR3 amino acids: CASSPGEAGGSYNEQFF. The CDR3 bases are TGTGCCAGCTCACCAGGAGAAGCGGGGGGCTCCTACAATGAGCAGTTCTTC.

The chain has TRBV7-9 and TRBJ1-4; possible D gene TRBD1, 5 bases. Per germline, CDR1 SEHNR and CDR2 FQNEAQ (reference sequence). The ends were cut back, 6 bases at V and 0 bases at J, with 14 bases in the middle. This CDR3 is built from 16 residues. The CDR3 spells CASSFSGTTTNEKLFF. The CDR3 nucleotides read TGTGCCAGCAGTTTTTCCGGGACCACAACTAATGAAAAACTGTTTTTT.